The subject of this entry is one T cell receptor beta chain. This specimen comes from a study of blood T cell repertoires in COVID-19. Study context: Sample material is recorded as cDNA or gDNA derived from T cells, B-cell-depleted T cells, or PBMCs.

The trim removed 1 base at V and 2 bases at J, leaving 3 bases unmatched. Germline CDR1 and CDR2: LNHDA and SQIVND (reference sequence). This CDR3 comprises 15 residues. Seattle's enrolled individuals joined amid active infection and were then monitored longitudinally. The assay was immunoSEQ multiplex PCR, and TCRdb's table has in-frame clones only and misses some. Here the sample spans approximately 270,000 clones, approximately 86% being singletons. J is TRBJ2-3 and V is TRBV19, with 7 bases identical to TRBD1. The source of this sequence is a human donor with COVID-19, enrolled during active disease. The donor label of this sample is uncertain. The material sequenced was peripheral blood. The CDR3 reads CASSIAGQITDTQYF. The CDR3 DNA reads TGTGCCAGTAGTATAGCGGGACAGATCACAGATACGCAGTATTTT.